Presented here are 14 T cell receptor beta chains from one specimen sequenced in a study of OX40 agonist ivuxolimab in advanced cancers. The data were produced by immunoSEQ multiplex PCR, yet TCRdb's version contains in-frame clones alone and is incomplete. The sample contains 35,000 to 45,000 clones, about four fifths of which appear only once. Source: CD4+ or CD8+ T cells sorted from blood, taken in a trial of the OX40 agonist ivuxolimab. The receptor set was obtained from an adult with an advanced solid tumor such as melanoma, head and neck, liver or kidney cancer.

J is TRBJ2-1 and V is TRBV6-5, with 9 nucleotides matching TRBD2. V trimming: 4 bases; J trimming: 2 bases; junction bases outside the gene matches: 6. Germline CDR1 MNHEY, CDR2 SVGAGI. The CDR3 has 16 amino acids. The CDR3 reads CASSSLSGGTYNEQFF. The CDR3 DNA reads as TGTGCCAGCAGTTCCCTTAGCGGGGGAACCTACAATGAGCAGTTCTTC.

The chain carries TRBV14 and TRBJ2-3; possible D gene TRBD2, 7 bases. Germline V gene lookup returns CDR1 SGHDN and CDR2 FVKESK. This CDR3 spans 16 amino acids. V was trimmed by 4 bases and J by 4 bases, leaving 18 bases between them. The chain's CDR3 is CASSPRGGGGSDTQYF. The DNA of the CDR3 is TGTGCCAGCAGCCCCCGGGGAGGGGGTGGTTCAGATACGCAGTATTTT.

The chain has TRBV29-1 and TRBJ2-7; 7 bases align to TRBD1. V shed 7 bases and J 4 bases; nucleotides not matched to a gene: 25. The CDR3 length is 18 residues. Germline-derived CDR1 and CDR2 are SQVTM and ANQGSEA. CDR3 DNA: TGCAGCGCCGCCCAACCTTTGGACGGGCAGGGGGTTCAGTACGAGCAGTACTTC. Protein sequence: CSAAQPLDGQGVQYEQYF.

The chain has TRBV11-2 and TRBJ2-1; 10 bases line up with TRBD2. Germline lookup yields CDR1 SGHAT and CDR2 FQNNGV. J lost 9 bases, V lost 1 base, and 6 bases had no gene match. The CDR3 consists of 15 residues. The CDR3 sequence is CASSLGSSGGFEQFF. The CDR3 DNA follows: TGTGCCAGCAGCTTAGGATCTAGCGGGGGTTTTGAGCAGTTCTTC.

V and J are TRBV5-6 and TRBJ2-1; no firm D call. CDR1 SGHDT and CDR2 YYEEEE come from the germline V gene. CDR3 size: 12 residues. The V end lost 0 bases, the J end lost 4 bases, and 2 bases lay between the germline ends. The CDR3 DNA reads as TGTGCCAGCAGCTTGGAGTACAATGAGCAGTTCTTC. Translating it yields CASSLEYNEQFF. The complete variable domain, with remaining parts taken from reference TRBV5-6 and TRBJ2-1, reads DAGVTQSPTHLIKTRGQQVTLRCSPKSGHDTVSWYQQALGQGPQFIFQYYEEEERQRGNFPDRFSGHQFPNYSSELNVNALLLGDSALYLCASSLEYNEQFFGPGTRLTVL.

CDR3 sequence reads: CATSREGVSEAFF. The CDR3 DNA reads TGTGCCACCAGCAGAGAGGGGGTCTCTGAAGCTTTCTTT. V gene TRBV15 combines with J gene TRBJ1-1; perhaps TRBD1 as D (5 bases). The ends were cut back, 0 bases at V and 6 bases at J, with 8 bases in the middle. This CDR3 is 13 amino acids long. CDR1 and CDR2 from the germline V gene are LNHNV and YYDKDF (reference sequence). Together with reference TRBV15 and TRBJ1-1, the CDR3 gives the full variable domain: DAMVIQNPRYQVTQFGKPVTLSCSQTLNHNVMYWYQQKSSQAPKLLFHYYDKDFNNEADTPDNFQSRRPNTSFCFLDIRSPGLGDTAMYLCATSREGVSEAFFGQGTRLTVV.

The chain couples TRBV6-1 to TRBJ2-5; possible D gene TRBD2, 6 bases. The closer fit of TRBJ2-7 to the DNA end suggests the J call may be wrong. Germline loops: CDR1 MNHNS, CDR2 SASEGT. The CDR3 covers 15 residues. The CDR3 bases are TGTGCCAGCAGCGTCGGGGGAGCCTATTTCTACGAGCAGTACTTC. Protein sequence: CASSVGGAYFYEQYF.

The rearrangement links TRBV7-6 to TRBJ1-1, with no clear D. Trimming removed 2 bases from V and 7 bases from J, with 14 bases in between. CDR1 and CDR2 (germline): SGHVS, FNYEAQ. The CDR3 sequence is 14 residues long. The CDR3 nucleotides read TGTGCCAGCAGCTTATATGAGGGCGGAAGTGAAGCTTTCTTT. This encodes CASSLYEGGSEAFF.

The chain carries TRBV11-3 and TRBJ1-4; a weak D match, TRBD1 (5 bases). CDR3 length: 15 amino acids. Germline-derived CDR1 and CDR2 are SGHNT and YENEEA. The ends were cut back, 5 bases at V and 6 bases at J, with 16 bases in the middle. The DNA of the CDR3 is TGTGCCAGCAGCCCCCAGCAGGGAGGGGATGAAAAACTGTTTTTT. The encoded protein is CASSPQQGGDEKLFF.

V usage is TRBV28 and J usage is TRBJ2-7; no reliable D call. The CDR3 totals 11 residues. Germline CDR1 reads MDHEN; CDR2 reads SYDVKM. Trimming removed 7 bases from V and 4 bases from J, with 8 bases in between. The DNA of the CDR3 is TGTGCCAGCACCAATTGGTACGAGCAGTACTTC. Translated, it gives CASTNWYEQYF.

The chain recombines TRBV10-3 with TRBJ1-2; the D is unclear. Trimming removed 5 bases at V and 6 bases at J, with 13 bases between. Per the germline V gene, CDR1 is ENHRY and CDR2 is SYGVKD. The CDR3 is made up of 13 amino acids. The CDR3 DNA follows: TGTGCCATCAGTTACAGTGGTCAGGATGGCTACACCTTC. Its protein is CAISYSGQDGYTF.

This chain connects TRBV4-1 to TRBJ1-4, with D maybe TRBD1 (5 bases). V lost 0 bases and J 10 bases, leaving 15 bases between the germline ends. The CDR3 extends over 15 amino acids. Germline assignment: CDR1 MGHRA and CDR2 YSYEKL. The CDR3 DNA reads TGCGCCAGCAGCCAAGACGGGGGATTGGCGGTAAAACTGTTTTTT. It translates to CASSQDGGLAVKLFF.

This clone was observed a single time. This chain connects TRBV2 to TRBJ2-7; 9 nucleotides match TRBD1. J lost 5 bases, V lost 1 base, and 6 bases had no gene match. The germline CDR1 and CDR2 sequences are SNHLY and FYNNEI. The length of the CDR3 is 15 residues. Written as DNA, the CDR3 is TGTGCCAGCAGTGAAGGAGGGACAGGGTTCCACGAGCAGTACTTC. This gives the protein CASSEGGTGFHEQYF. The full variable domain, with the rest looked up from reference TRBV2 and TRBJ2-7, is EPEVTQTPSHQVTQMGQEVILRCVPISNHLYFYWYRQILGQKVEFLVSFYNNEISEKSEIFDDQFSVERPDGSNFTLKIRSTKLEDSAMYFCASSEGGTGFHEQYFGPGTRLTVT.

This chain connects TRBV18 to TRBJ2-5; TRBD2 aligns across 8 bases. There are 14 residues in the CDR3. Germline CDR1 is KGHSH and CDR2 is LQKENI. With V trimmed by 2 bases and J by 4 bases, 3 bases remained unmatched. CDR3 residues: CASSPMSGGETQYF. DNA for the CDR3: TGTGCCAGCTCACCAATGAGCGGGGGAGAGACCCAGTACTTC.